The 7 T cell receptor beta chains in this list originate from one sample, sequenced in a study of radiotherapy plus CTLA-4 blockade in lung cancer. Profiled with immunoSEQ multiplex PCR; TCRdb holds only in-frame clones, not every one. Among about 49,000 clones, about 85% were seen once, and the ten largest hold about a quarter. This specimen was peripheral blood, taken from a patient treated with radiotherapy plus ipilimumab. The receptors derive from a human donor with non-small cell lung cancer whose response to radiotherapy plus ipilimumab could not be evaluated.

J is TRBJ1-1 and V is TRBV7-9; 9 positions match TRBD1. The germline V gene has CDR1 SEHNR and CDR2 FQNEAQ (reference sequence). The CDR3 length is 15 residues. The V and J ends lost 2 bases and 3 bases, in that order; junction bases with no gene match: 4. The CDR3 sequence is CASSLYRGQDTEAFF. Written as DNA, the CDR3 is TGTGCCAGCAGCTTATACAGGGGGCAGGACACTGAAGCTTTCTTT.

The chain joins TRBV29-1 to TRBJ1-2; 8 nucleotides match TRBD1. The CDR3 covers 18 residues. The ends lost 3 bases at V and 4 bases at J; junction bases unmatched: 19. Germline V gene data show CDR1 as SQVTM and CDR2 as ANQGSEA. CDR3 coding DNA: TGCAGCGTTGATGGGAGGGGGACAGGAGCGATCAATTTCTATGGCTACACCTTC. This sequence encodes CSVDGRGTGAINFYGYTF.

The rearrangement links TRBV4-3 to TRBJ1-2; 9 bases align to TRBD1. Trimming at V came to 6 bases and at J to 0 bases, leaving 8 bases not matched to a gene. This CDR3 region has 16 residues. The V gene's germline CDR1 is LGHNA and CDR2 YSLEER. The CDR3 nucleotides read TGCGCCAGCAGGCCCTCCTGGACAGGGGCTAACTATGGCTACACCTTC. Translation: CASRPSWTGANYGYTF.

The rearrangement uses TRBV4-1 and TRBJ2-1; 8 nucleotides agree with TRBD2. The CDR3 has 16 residues. V gave up 5 bases and J gave up 11 bases; unmatched junction bases: 17. Germline lookup yields CDR1 MGHRA and CDR2 YSYEKL. CDR3 amino acids: CASSSSAGADGTQQFF. CDR3 DNA: TGCGCCAGCAGCTCATCAGCGGGAGCTGATGGAACTCAGCAGTTCTTC.

The chain combines TRBV19 with TRBJ2-2, with 7 bases matching TRBD1. CDR3 length: 14 residues. Germline V lookup: CDR1 LNHDA, CDR2 SQIVND (reference sequence). J was trimmed by 4 bases and V by 6 bases; bases with no gene match: 5. Written as DNA, the CDR3 is TGTGCCAGTAGGGGGACAGCCTCCACCGGGGAGCTGTTTTTT. Residues: CASRGTASTGELFF.

The J gene is TRBJ1-3, the V gene TRBV7-9; D uncertain. The CDR3 is 11 residues long. Per the germline V gene, CDR1 is SEHNR and CDR2 is FQNEAQ (reference sequence). This chain's CDR3 is CSYGSGNTIYF. CDR3 DNA sequence: TGTTCCTACGGCTCTGGAAACACCATATATTTT.

V is TRBV9 and J is TRBJ2-7, with 8 positions matching TRBD2. The germline gives CDR1 SGDLS, CDR2 YYNGEE. This CDR3 region has 14 residues. V shed 0 bases, J shed 2 bases, and the junction held 1 base outside the gene matches. CDR3 residues: CASSVGREAYEQYF. The CDR3 DNA follows: TGTGCCAGCAGCGTAGGGCGGGAGGCCTACGAGCAGTACTTC.